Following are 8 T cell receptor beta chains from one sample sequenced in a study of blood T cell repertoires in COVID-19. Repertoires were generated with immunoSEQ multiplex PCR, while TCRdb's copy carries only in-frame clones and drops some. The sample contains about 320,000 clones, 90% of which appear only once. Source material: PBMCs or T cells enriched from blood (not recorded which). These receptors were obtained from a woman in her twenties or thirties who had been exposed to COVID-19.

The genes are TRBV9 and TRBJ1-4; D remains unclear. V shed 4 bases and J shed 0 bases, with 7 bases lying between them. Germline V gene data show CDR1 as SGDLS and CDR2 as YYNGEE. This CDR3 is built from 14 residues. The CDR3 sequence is CASSNGATNEKLFF. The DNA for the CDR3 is TGTGCCAGCAGCAACGGTGCAACTAATGAAAAACTGTTTTTT. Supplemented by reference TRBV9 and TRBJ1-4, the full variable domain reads DSGVTQTPKHLITATGQRVTLRCSPRSGDLSVYWYQQSLDQGLQFLIQYYNGEERAKGNILERFSAQQFPDLHSELNLSSLELGDSALYFCASSNGATNEKLFFGSGTQLSVL.

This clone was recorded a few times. In DNA form, the CDR3 reads TGTGCCAGCAGCACCGAACCCGGAGGGGAGCAGTTCTTC. Its protein is CASSTEPGGEQFF. The chain links TRBV5-4 to TRBJ2-1; TRBD2 might be the D (6 bases). V was pared by 4 bases and J by 10 bases, with 15 bases between. CDR3 length: 13 residues. Germline V gene sequence: CDR1 SGHNT, CDR2 YYREEE (reference sequence).

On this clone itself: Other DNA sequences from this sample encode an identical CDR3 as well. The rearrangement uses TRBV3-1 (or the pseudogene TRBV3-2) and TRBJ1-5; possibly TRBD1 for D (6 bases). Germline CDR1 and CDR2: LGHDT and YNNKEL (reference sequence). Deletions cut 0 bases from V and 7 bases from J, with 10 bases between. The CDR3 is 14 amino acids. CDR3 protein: CASSQEGAVQPQHF. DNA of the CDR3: TGTGCCAGCAGCCAAGAGGGGGCAGTACAGCCCCAGCATTTT.

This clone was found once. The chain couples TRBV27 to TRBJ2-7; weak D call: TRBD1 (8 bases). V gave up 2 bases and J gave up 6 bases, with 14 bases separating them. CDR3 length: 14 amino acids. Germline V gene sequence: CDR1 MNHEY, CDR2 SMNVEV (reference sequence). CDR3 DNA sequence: TGTGCCAGCAGTTTACGACAGGGGAGGGGCGAGCAGTACTTC. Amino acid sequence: CASSLRQGRGEQYF.

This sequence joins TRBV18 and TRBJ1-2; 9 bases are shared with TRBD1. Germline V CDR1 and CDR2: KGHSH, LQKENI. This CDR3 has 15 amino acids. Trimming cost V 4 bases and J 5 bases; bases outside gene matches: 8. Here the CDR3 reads CASSQGTGSLYGYTF. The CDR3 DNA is TGTGCCAGCTCACAAGGGACAGGGAGCCTGTATGGCTACACCTTC.

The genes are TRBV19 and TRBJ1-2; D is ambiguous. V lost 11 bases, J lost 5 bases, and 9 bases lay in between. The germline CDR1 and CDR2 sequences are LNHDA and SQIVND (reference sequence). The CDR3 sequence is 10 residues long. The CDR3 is CAVKEYGYTF. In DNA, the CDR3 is TGTGCCGTCAAAGAGTATGGCTACACCTTC.

The CDR3 here is CASSQGAGGRVGELFF. CDR3 nucleotide sequence: TGTGCCAGCAGCCAAGGCGCGGGGGGGCGCGTCGGGGAGCTGTTTTTT. The chain carries TRBV4-2 and TRBJ2-2, with 9 positions matching TRBD2. There are 16 residues in the CDR3. Germline V gives CDR1 LGHNA, CDR2 YNFKEQ. After removal of 1 base from V and 7 bases from J, the junction contained 7 bases not matched to a gene.

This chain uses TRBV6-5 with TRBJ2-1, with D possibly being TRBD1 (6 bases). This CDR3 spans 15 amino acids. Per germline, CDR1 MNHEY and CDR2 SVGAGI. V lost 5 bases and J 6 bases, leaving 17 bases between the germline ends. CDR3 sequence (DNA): TGTGCCAGCAGTCCCGGACAGACCGGGTTCAATGAGCAGTTCTTC. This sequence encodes CASSPGQTGFNEQFF.